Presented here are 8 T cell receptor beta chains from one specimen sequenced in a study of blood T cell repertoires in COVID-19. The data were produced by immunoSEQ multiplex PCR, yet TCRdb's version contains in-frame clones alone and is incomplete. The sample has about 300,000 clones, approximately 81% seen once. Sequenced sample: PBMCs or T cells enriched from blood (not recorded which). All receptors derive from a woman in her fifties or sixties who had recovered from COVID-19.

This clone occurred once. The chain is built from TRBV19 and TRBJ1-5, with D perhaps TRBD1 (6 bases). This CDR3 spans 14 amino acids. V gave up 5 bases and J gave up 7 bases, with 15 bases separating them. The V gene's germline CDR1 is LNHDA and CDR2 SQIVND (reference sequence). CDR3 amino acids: CASSWTELRQPQHF. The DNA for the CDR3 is TGTGCCAGTAGTTGGACAGAGCTGCGGCAGCCCCAGCATTTT.

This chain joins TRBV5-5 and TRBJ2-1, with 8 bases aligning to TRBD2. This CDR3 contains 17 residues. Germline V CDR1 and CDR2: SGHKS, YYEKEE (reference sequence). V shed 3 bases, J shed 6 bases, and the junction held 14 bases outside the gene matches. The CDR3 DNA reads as TGTGCCAGCAGCTACCCGGGACTAGGGGGAGCGGGCAATGAGCAGTTCTTC. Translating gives CASSYPGLGGAGNEQFF. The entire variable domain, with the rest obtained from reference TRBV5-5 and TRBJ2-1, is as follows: DAGVTQSPTHLIKTRGQQVTLRCSPISGHKSVSWYQQVLGQGPQFIFQYYEKEERGRGNFPDRFSARQFPNYSSELNVNALLLGDSALYLCASSYPGLGGAGNEQFFGPGTRLTVL.

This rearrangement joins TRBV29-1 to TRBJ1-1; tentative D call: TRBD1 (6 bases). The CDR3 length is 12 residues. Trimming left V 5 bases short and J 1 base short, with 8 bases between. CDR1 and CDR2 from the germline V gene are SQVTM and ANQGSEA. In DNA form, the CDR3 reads TGCAGCGTTTCCAGGGGGAACACTGAAGCTTTCTTT. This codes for CSVSRGNTEAFF.

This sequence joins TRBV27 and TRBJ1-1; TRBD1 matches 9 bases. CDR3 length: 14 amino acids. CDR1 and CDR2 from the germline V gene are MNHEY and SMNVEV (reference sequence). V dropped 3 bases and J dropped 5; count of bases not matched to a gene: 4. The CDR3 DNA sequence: TGTGCCAGCAGTTTCCTGACAGGGGGAACTGAAGCTTTCTTT. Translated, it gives CASSFLTGGTEAFF.

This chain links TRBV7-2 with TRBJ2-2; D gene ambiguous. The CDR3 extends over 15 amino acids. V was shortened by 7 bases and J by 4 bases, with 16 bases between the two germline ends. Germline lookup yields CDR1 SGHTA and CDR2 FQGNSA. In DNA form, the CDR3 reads TGTGCCAGCACTCCCCAGGTTCTCGCCACCGGGGAGCTGTTTTTT. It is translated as CASTPQVLATGELFF.

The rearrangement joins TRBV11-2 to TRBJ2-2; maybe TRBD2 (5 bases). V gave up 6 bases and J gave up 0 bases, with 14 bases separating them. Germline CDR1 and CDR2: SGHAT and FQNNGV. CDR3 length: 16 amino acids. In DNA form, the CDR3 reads TGTGCCAGCAGTTTGACGACGGGGACGAACACCGGGGAGCTGTTTTTT. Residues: CASSLTTGTNTGELFF.

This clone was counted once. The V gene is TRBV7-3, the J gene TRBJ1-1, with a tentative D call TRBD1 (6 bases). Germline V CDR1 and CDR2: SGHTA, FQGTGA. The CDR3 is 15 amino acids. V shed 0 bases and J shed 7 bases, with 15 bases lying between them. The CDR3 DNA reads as TGTGCCAGCAGCTTAACCCCGGGGCAGGGGCTTGAAGCTTTCTTT. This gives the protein CASSLTPGQGLEAFF. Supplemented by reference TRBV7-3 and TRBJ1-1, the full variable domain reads GAGVSQTPSNKVTEKGKYVELRCDPISGHTALYWYRQSLGQGPEFLIYFQGTGAADDSGLPNDRFFAVRPEGSVSTLKIQRTERGDSAVYLCASSLTPGQGLEAFFGQGTRLTVV.

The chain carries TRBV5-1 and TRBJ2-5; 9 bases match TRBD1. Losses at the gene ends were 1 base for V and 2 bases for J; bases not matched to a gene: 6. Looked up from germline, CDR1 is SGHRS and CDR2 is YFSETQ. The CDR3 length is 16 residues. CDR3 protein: CASSLIATGGQETQYF. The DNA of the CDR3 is TGCGCCAGCAGCTTGATAGCGACAGGGGGGCAAGAGACCCAGTACTTC.